Listed here is a single TCR beta chain. This table comes from immunoSEQ multiplex PCR, and its TCRdb copy is limited to in-frame clones, with some not included. The table has about 250,000 clones, approximately 84% seen once. The sample comes from a study of blood T cell repertoires in COVID-19. Study as a whole: Sources were T cells, B-cell-depleted T cells, or PBMCs; the material itself was cDNA or gDNA.

Grouping used clinical history reported by participants in a survey and questionnaire. Per the germline V gene, CDR1 is SGHTA and CDR2 is FQGNSA. The CDR3 runs to 14 residues. J gave up 5 bases and V 3 bases, and 4 bases lay outside the gene matches. The chain employs TRBV7-2 and TRBJ2-3; 8 positions agree with TRBD2. Material for sequencing was PBMCs or T cells enriched from blood (not recorded which). The receptor comes from a man between 18 and 35 years old who had recovered from COVID-19. Written as DNA, the CDR3 is TGTGCCAGCAGCTTCGATAGCGGGAAAGATACGCAGTATTTT. It encodes CASSFDSGKDTQYF.